The 25 T cell receptor beta chains below were found in one sample sequenced in a study of cytomegalovirus exposure and HLA in healthy donors. The primer mix had 60 Vbeta and 13 Jbeta primers. Clones were sequenced by immunoSEQ multiplex PCR, and TCRdb holds only the in-frame ones, with some missing. Of approximately 130,000 clones in the sample, approximately 80% are singletons; the top ten hold around 1.2%. The sequencing input was PBMCs. These receptors all stem from a girl aged 2-10 years in good health and CMV-seronegative.

The chain employs TRBV18 and TRBJ1-1; a weak D match, TRBD1 (6 bases). Germline V gene data show CDR1 as KGHSH and CDR2 as LQKENI. The CDR3 totals 15 residues. V shed 3 bases and J shed 7 bases, with 18 bases lying between them. The CDR3 DNA follows: TGTGCCAGCTCACCGACCGCAACAGGGAAACTTGAAGCTTTCTTT. This translates into CASSPTATGKLEAFF.

The chain uses TRBV6-5 and TRBJ2-7, with a possible D match to TRBD2 (6 bases). Trimming took off 5 bases at V and 6 bases at J, with 20 bases between the two ends. The germline V gene encodes CDR1 MNHEY and CDR2 SVGAGI. The CDR3 spans 15 residues. CDR3 loop: CASSQGDLASAEQYF. The CDR3 DNA is TGTGCCAGCAGTCAAGGGGATCTAGCGAGTGCCGAGCAGTACTTC.

The chain links TRBV7-9 to TRBJ2-5; possible D gene TRBD2, 5 bases. The CDR3 length is 15 residues. V shed 6 bases and J shed 2 bases, with 16 bases lying between them. CDR1 and CDR2 from the germline V gene are SEHNR and FQNEAQ (reference sequence). Here the CDR3 reads CASSEVYSGQETQYF. The CDR3 nucleotides read TGTGCCAGCAGTGAAGTGTACAGCGGACAAGAGACCCAGTACTTC.

This clone was detected only a few times. The chain is built from TRBV7-2 and TRBJ1-1; D gene unclear. Germline CDR1 is SGHTA and CDR2 is FQGNSA. The CDR3 has 13 residues. V was clipped by 5 bases and J by 3 bases, with 10 bases between them. The CDR3 protein is CASSPRVYTEAFF. As DNA, the CDR3 is TGTGCCAGCAGCCCGCGGGTATACACTGAAGCTTTCTTT.

The rearrangement uses TRBV14 and TRBJ1-2, with D possibly being TRBD1 (6 bases). The germline V gene has CDR1 SGHDN and CDR2 FVKESK. This CDR3 is 16 amino acids long. The V end lost 2 bases, the J end lost 4 bases, and 17 bases lay between the germline ends. Here the CDR3 reads CASSQQGFWGSYGYTF. Written as DNA, the CDR3 is TGTGCCAGCAGCCAACAGGGGTTTTGGGGTTCCTATGGCTACACCTTC. The full variable domain, with the rest looked up from reference TRBV14 and TRBJ1-2, is EAGVTQFPSHSVIEKGQTVTLRCDPISGHDNLYWYRRVMGKEIKFLLHFVKESKQDESGMPNNRFLAERTGGTYSTLKVQPAELEDSGVYFCASSQQGFWGSYGYTFGSGTRLTVV.

V is TRBV30 and J is TRBJ2-7; D is perhaps TRBD2 (5 bases). The V gene's germline CDR1 is GTSNPN and CDR2 SVGIG (reference sequence). The CDR3 has 13 residues. V shed 0 bases and J shed 5 bases, with 11 bases lying between them. The CDR3 nucleotides read TGTGCCTGGAGTGTACCTGAGGGTAACGAGCAGTACTTC. Protein sequence: CAWSVPEGNEQYF.

V and J are TRBV6-5 and TRBJ2-1, with D perhaps TRBD1 (6 bases). The CDR3 totals 15 residues. Germline lookup yields CDR1 MNHEY and CDR2 SVGAGI. V gave up 3 bases and J gave up 3 bases, with 12 bases separating them. In DNA form, the CDR3 reads TGTGCCAGCAGTTATTGTACAGGGTGCTACAATGAGCAGTTCTTC. Protein sequence: CASSYCTGCYNEQFF.

Worth noting for this clone: Its ends do not fully match the called genes, so a read error is possible. For the CDR3, the DNA is TGTGCCAGCAATCGATTAGCGGCTAGCACAGATATGCAGTATTTT. It translates to CASNRLAASTDMQYF. The chain recombines TRBV6-5 with TRBJ2-3, with D perhaps TRBD2 (6 bases). Germline V gives CDR1 MNHEY, CDR2 SVGAGI. The CDR3 loop spans 15 amino acids.

V usage is TRBV6-1 and J usage is TRBJ1-1; possibly TRBD1 for D (5 bases). The V gene's germline CDR1 is MNHNS and CDR2 SASEGT. The CDR3 spans 14 residues. Trimming removed 5 bases at V and 5 bases at J, with 15 bases between. The CDR3 DNA reads as TGTGCCAGCAGTACAGGAGGGCAGGGTACTGAAGCTTTCTTT. This codes for CASSTGGQGTEAFF.

The chain combines TRBV5-1 with TRBJ2-7, with D possibly TRBD1 on 5 matching bases. Trimming left V 3 bases short and J 2 bases short, with 12 bases between. Looked up from germline, CDR1 is SGHRS and CDR2 is YFSETQ. The CDR3 contains 14 residues. The CDR3 region has the DNA TGCGCCAGCAGCTCCCCAGGGTTTCCCTACGAGCAGTACTTC. The encoded protein is CASSSPGFPYEQYF.

This clone was recorded only once. Written as DNA, the CDR3 is TGTGCCAGCAGTGAAGGGACAGGGTCGGGAGGCTACACCTTC. It yields the protein CASSEGTGSGGYTF. V and J are TRBV6-1 and TRBJ1-2; 8 bases match TRBD1. V dropped 1 base and J dropped 8; count of bases not matched to a gene: 6. Germline CDR1 and CDR2: MNHNS and SASEGT. The length of the CDR3 is 14 residues.

This clone was picked up a small number of times. The chain combines TRBV28 with TRBJ1-1; TRBD1 might be the D (5 bases). The CDR3 loop spans 11 amino acids. Germline lookup yields CDR1 MDHEN and CDR2 SYDVKM. V was shortened by 5 bases and J by 9 bases, with 10 bases between the two germline ends. The CDR3 sequence is CASSNRQKAFF. The CDR3, as DNA: TGTGCCAGCAGTAACCGACAGAAAGCTTTCTTT.

The CDR3 region has the DNA TGTGCCAGTTTCGAGGGAGGAGGCACCGGGGAGCTGTTTTTT. Amino acids: CASFEGGGTGELFF. The V gene is TRBV19, the J gene TRBJ2-2; D may be TRBD2 (6 bases). The V gene's germline CDR1 is LNHDA and CDR2 SQIVND (reference sequence). The germline V and J ends were trimmed by 8 bases and 4 bases, with 14 bases remaining between them. CDR3 size: 14 residues.

The rearrangement uses TRBV6-5 and TRBJ2-1; D possibly corresponds to TRBD2 (6 bases). CDR3 length: 15 amino acids. Germline values: CDR1 MNHEY, CDR2 SVGAGI. Trimming pared 6 bases from V and 4 bases from J, leaving 16 bases between. The CDR3 region is CASRPRRGSYNEQFF. The CDR3, as DNA: TGTGCCAGCAGACCTCGCCGGGGGTCATACAATGAGCAGTTCTTC.

This clone has just one count. The CDR3 region is CASSPGDRISYEQYF. The DNA for the CDR3 is TGTGCCAGCAGCCCGGGGGACCGAATCTCCTACGAGCAGTACTTC. The chain carries TRBV9 and TRBJ2-7, with D possibly being TRBD2 (6 bases). CDR3 length equals 15 residues. Trimming cost V 4 bases and J 0 bases, with 14 bases left between them. The germline gives CDR1 SGDLS, CDR2 YYNGEE.

The V call is TRBV10-3, the J call TRBJ1-1, with TRBD1 as a possible D gene (5 bases). This CDR3 is built from 14 residues. The ends were cut back, 5 bases at V and 10 bases at J, with 20 bases in the middle. CDR1 is ENHRY and CDR2 is SYGVKD in the germline V gene. The CDR3 nucleotides read TGTGCCATCAGTATCGCCCGAACGGGGGAGGGAGCTTTCTTT. This translates into CAISIARTGEGAFF.

About this clone itself: A read error may produce the germline difference seen at one junction end. The genes are TRBV7-9 and TRBJ2-1; 10 positions agree with TRBD2. Per germline, CDR1 SEHNR and CDR2 FQNEAQ (reference sequence). The length of the CDR3 is 15 residues. CDR3 coding DNA: TGTGCCAGCAGCTTATTAGCGGGGGGAGACAATGAGCGGTTCTTC. The encoded protein is CASSLLAGGDNERFF.

The chain links TRBV27 to TRBJ2-7, with unresolved D. The CDR3 length is 12 residues. CDR1 and CDR2 (germline): MNHEY, SMNVEV (reference sequence). V lost 7 bases to trimming and J lost 2 bases, with 9 bases between them. In DNA, the CDR3 is TGTGCCAGCACCCCTTTTCCCTACGAGCAGTACTTC. As protein: CASTPFPYEQYF.

The chain uses TRBV19 and TRBJ1-2, with D maybe TRBD1 (6 bases). CDR3 size: 15 residues. Germline V gene sequence: CDR1 LNHDA, CDR2 SQIVND (reference sequence). Trimming pared 5 bases from V and 0 bases from J, leaving 13 bases between. CDR3 bases: TGTGCCAGTAGTGAGACACAGGGTACTAACTATGGCTACACCTTC. Translated: CASSETQGTNYGYTF.

The rearrangement joins TRBV5-1 to TRBJ2-5, with TRBD1 identical over 10 bases. Germline V gene sequence: CDR1 SGHRS, CDR2 YFSETQ. The trim removed 4 bases at V and 4 bases at J, leaving 7 bases unmatched. The CDR3 length is 15 residues. The CDR3 DNA is TGCGCCAGCAGCAAGGCCAGGACAGGGGGAGAGACCCAGTACTTC. As protein: CASSKARTGGETQYF. The variable domain in full, with the rest retrieved from reference TRBV5-1 and TRBJ2-5, is KAGVTQTPRYLIKTRGQQVTLSCSPISGHRSVSWYQQTPGQGLQFLFEYFSETQRNKGNFPGRFSGRQFSNSRSEMNVSTLELGDSALYLCASSKARTGGETQYFGPGTRLLVL.

The chain links TRBV6-1 to TRBJ1-1; D may be TRBD1 (6 bases). Looked up from germline, CDR1 is MNHNS and CDR2 is SASEGT. The CDR3 is made up of 14 amino acids. The V end was cut by 6 bases, the J end by 2 bases, with 13 bases between. CDR3 region: CASREDRSNTEAFF. CDR3 nucleotide sequence: TGTGCCAGCAGAGAGGACAGATCAAACACTGAAGCTTTCTTT.

The chain employs TRBV5-4 and TRBJ2-5; TRBD2 might be the D (6 bases). Germline V gives CDR1 SGHNT, CDR2 YYREEE (reference sequence). The CDR3 totals 14 residues. The V gene lost 3 bases and the J gene lost 5 bases, with 14 bases spanning the gap. The CDR3 spells CASSSQRAEETQYF. As DNA, the CDR3 is TGTGCCAGCAGCTCCCAGCGGGCAGAGGAGACCCAGTACTTC.

The chain uses TRBV4-2 and TRBJ2-5; the match to TRBD1 covers 8 bases. Unmatched junction bases numbered 11, after V lost 1 base and J lost 1 base. Per the germline V gene, CDR1 is LGHNA and CDR2 is YNFKEQ. The CDR3 has 18 residues. The CDR3 loop is CASSQVRLDRGTQETQYF. The CDR3 DNA sequence: TGTGCCAGCAGCCAAGTCAGGCTAGACAGGGGCACCCAAGAGACCCAGTACTTC.

The J gene is TRBJ1-2, the V gene TRBV27, with 12 bases matching TRBD1. J was trimmed by 6 bases and V by 6 bases; bases with no gene match: 5. The CDR3 runs to 14 residues. From germline, CDR1 is MNHEY and CDR2 SMNVEV (reference sequence). CDR3 protein: CASRPGQGAHGYTF. CDR3 coding DNA: TGTGCCAGCAGGCCGGGACAGGGGGCTCATGGCTACACCTTC.

The chain carries TRBV27 and TRBJ1-1; tentative D call: TRBD1 (6 bases). The CDR3 runs 14 residues. From germline, CDR1 is MNHEY and CDR2 SMNVEV (reference sequence). V was cut by 6 bases and J by 0 bases, with 11 bases left in between. CDR3 sequence: CASSRGFMNTEAFF. The CDR3 nucleotides read TGTGCCAGCAGCAGGGGTTTCATGAACACTGAAGCTTTCTTT.